The 10 T cell receptor beta chains below all came from one sample that was sequenced in a study of glioma-infiltrating T cells. The iRepertoire nested amplicon-rescue multiplex PCR amplified TCR alpha and beta CDR3s from RNA. Via MiXCR, TCRdb re-called the multiplex PCR reads, giving one row per CDR3 protein. The sample lists about 130,000 distinct CDR3 sequences; 20% to 25% were seen once. The material sequenced was glioma tissue, nonneoplastic brain tissue, or PBMCs (not recorded which). Receptors were obtained from a human donor with low-grade glioma or glioblastoma, undergoing nonglioma brain surgery, or in good health (not recorded which).

This clonotype was detected a few times. This may be a read error, as it is one base from a much larger clone. The chain recombines TRBV5-1 with TRBJ2-3, with unresolved D. There are 12 residues in the CDR3. Germline CDR1 reads SGHRS; CDR2 reads YFSETQ. The CDR3 nucleotides are TGCGCCGGCAGCCTCCGCCCAGATACGCAGTATTTT. Translating gives CAGSLRPDTQYF. The full variable domain, its missing parts supplied by reference TRBV5-1 and TRBJ2-3, is KAGVTQTPRYLIKTRGQQVTLSCSPISGHRSVSWYQQTPGQGLQFLFEYFSETQRNKGNFPGRFSGRQFSNSRSEMNVSTLELGDSALYLCAGSLRPDTQYFGPGTRLTVL.

This clonotype was seen many times. The chain has TRBV15 and TRBJ2-1, with D unresolved. Trimming pared 0 bases from V and 0 bases from J, leaving 6 bases between. Germline CDR1 reads LNHNV; CDR2 reads YYDKDF (reference sequence). The CDR3 has 15 amino acids. DNA of the CDR3: TGTGCCACCAGCAGAGATCGACCCTCCTACAATGAGCAGTTCTTC. As protein: CATSRDRPSYNEQFF.

This clonotype was observed many times. The chain employs TRBV19 and TRBJ1-5, with D hard to call. CDR1 and CDR2 from the germline V gene are LNHDA and SQIVND (reference sequence). V lost 7 bases and J 1 base, leaving 11 bases between the germline ends. The CDR3 runs 14 residues. CDR3: CASNLLWSNQPQHF. CDR3 in DNA: TGTGCCAGTAATTTGCTGTGGAGCAATCAGCCCCAGCATTTT.

This clonotype was seen repeatedly, ten times or more. The rearrangement links TRBV7-6 to TRBJ2-3; D may be TRBD2 (7 bases). The germline V gene has CDR1 SGHVS and CDR2 FNYEAQ. The CDR3 contains 18 residues. V lost 4 bases and J lost 2, with 22 bases in between. The DNA of the CDR3 is TGTGCCAGCAGCTACGGGACACTTTACGGGGGGCACACAGATACGCAGTATTTT. Protein sequence: CASSYGTLYGGHTDTQYF.

The gene calls are TRBV3-1 and TRBJ2-1; 7 bases match TRBD2. Germline-derived CDR1 and CDR2 are LGHDT and YNNKEL (reference sequence). V shed 0 bases, J shed 0 bases, and the junction held 5 bases outside the gene matches. The CDR3 length is 17 residues. CDR3 coding DNA: TGTGCCAGCAGCCAAGACTCTAGCGGATCCTCCTACAATGAGCAGTTCTTC. Translated: CASSQDSSGSSYNEQFF.

This clonotype was counted many times. The chain couples TRBV25-1 to TRBJ2-2, with D unresolved. V was clipped by 5 bases and J by 6 bases, with 16 bases between them. The CDR3 totals 15 residues. The germline gives CDR1 MGHDK, CDR2 SYGVNS. The CDR3 bases are TGTGCCAGCAGTAGGGAAGGCAGAAGGGCCGGGGAGCTGTTTTTT. Encoded protein: CASSREGRRAGELFF. The full variable domain, rest sourced from reference TRBV25-1 and TRBJ2-2, is EADIYQTPRYLVIGTGKKITLECSQTMGHDKMYWYQQDPGMELHLIHYSYGVNSTEKGDLSSESTVSRIRTEHFPLTLESARPSHTSQYLCASSREGRRAGELFFGEGSRLTVL.

A remark on this clonotype: One end of the junction varies from germline; a read error may be responsible. The chain links TRBV10-2 to TRBJ2-5; the match to TRBD2 covers 8 bases. In germline, CDR1 is WSHSY, CDR2 SAAADI. This CDR3 has 15 residues. The CDR3 DNA follows: TGCGCCAGCAGTGAAAATAGCGGGGCTCAAGAGGCCCAGTACTTC. Translation: CASSENSGAQEAQYF.

The J gene is TRBJ2-4, the V gene TRBV7-9, with D perhaps TRBD2 (6 bases). Germline loops: CDR1 SEHNR, CDR2 FQNEAQ (reference sequence). V was trimmed by 2 bases and J by 0 bases, leaving 14 bases between them. The CDR3 runs 17 residues. DNA of the CDR3: TGTGCCAGCAGCTTAACCGGGAGCATCCAAGCCAAAAACATTCAGTACTTC. Translated: CASSLTGSIQAKNIQYF.

This clonotype was detected only a few times. The chain links TRBV5-4 to TRBJ2-3; a weak D match, TRBD1 (6 bases). The germline V gene encodes CDR1 SGHNT and CDR2 YYREEE (reference sequence). With 4 bases removed from V and 9 bases from J, the gap between germline ends came to 12 bases. The CDR3 runs to 12 residues. Written as DNA, the CDR3 is TGTGCCAGCAGCCTTCCAGGGGAAACGCAGTATTTT. Encoded protein: CASSLPGETQYF.

There are many counts of this clonotype. The chain uses TRBV7-3 and TRBJ2-1; D perhaps matches TRBD2 (6 bases). Germline V gene sequence: CDR1 SGHTA, CDR2 FQGTGA. Trimming stripped 1 base from V and 0 bases from J, with 7 bases between. The CDR3 extends over 15 amino acids. DNA of the CDR3: TGTGCCAGCAGCTTAAGCGGGGTCTCCTACAATGAGCAGTTCTTC. Translated, it gives CASSLSGVSYNEQFF. Complete variable domain (other parts from reference TRBV7-3 and TRBJ2-1): GAGVSQTPSNKVTEKGKYVELRCDPISGHTALYWYRQSLGQGPEFLIYFQGTGAADDSGLPNDRFFAVRPEGSVSTLKIQRTERGDSAVYLCASSLSGVSYNEQFFGPGTRLTVL.